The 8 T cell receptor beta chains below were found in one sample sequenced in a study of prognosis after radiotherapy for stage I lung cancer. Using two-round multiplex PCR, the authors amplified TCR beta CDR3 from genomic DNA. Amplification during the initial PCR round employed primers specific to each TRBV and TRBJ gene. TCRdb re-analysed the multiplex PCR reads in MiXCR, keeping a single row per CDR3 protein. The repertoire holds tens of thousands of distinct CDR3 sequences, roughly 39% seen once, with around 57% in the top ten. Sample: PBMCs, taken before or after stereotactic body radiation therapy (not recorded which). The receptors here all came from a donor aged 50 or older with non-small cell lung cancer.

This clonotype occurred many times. CDR3 in DNA: TGTGCCAGCAGCCTGGGTGGGTCTGGGACCGGGGAGCTGTTTTTT. It encodes CASSLGGSGTGELFF. The V gene is TRBV28, the J gene TRBJ2-2; D ambiguous. The CDR3 consists of 15 residues. Germline assignment: CDR1 MDHEN and CDR2 SYDVKM. V was shortened by 6 bases and J by 5 bases, with 16 bases between the two germline ends. The full variable domain, its missing parts supplied by reference TRBV28 and TRBJ2-2, is DVKVTQSSRYLVKRTGEKVFLECVQDMDHENMFWYRQDPGLGLRLIYFSYDVKMKEKGDIPEGYSVSREKKERFSLILESASTNQTSMYLCASSLGGSGTGELFFGEGSRLTVL.

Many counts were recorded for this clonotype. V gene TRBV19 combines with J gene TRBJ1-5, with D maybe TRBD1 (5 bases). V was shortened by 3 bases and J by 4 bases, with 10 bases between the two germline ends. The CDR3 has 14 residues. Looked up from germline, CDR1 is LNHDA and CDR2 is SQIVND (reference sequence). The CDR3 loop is CASSIGGTNQPQHF. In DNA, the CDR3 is TGTGCCAGTAGTATCGGGGGGACTAATCAGCCCCAGCATTTT.

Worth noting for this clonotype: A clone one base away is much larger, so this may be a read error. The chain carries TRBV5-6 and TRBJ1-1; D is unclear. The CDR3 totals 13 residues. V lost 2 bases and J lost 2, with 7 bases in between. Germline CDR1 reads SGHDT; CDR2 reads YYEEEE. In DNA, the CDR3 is TGTGCCAGCAGCTTTGGGTCCAACACTGAAGCTTTCTTT. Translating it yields CASSFGSNTEAFF.

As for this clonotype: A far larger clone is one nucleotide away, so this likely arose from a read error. CDR3 residues: CASSALWGLSEQYF. CDR3 nucleotide sequence: TGTGCCAGCAGTGCCTTGTGGGGCCTCTCCGAGCAGTACTTC. The chain employs TRBV6-4 and TRBJ2-7; the D gene is possibly TRBD1 (5 bases). The CDR3 contains 14 residues. Germline V lookup: CDR1 MRHNA, CDR2 SNTAGT. V lost 4 bases to trimming and J lost 6 bases, with 16 bases between them.

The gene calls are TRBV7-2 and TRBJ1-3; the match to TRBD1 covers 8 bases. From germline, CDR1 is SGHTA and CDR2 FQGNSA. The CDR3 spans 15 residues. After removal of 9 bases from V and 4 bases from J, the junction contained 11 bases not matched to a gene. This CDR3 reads CARSTETGAGNTIYF. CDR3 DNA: TGTGCCAGAAGCACAGAGACAGGGGCAGGAAACACCATATATTTT.

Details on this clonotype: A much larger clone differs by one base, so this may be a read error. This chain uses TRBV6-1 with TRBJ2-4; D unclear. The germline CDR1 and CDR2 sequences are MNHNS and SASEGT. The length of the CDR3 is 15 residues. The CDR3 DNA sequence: TGTGCCAGCAGTCAACCGGGCCGGCTAAAAAAAATTCAGTACTTC. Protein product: CASSQPGRLKKIQYF.

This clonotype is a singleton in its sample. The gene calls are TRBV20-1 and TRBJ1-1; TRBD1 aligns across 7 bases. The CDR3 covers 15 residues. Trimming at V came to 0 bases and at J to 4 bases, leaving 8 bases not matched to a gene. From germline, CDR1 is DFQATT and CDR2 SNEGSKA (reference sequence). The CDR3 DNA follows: TGCAGTGCTAGAGATACGGGACAGTCTGGCACTGAAGCTTTCTTT. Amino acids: CSARDTGQSGTEAFF.

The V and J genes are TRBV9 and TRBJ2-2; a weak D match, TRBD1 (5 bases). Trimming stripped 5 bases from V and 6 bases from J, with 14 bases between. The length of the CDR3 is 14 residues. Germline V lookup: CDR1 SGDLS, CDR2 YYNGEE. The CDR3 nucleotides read TGTGCCAGCAGTAGGGCAGGGCAAGCCGGGGAGCTGTTTTTT. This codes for CASSRAGQAGELFF.